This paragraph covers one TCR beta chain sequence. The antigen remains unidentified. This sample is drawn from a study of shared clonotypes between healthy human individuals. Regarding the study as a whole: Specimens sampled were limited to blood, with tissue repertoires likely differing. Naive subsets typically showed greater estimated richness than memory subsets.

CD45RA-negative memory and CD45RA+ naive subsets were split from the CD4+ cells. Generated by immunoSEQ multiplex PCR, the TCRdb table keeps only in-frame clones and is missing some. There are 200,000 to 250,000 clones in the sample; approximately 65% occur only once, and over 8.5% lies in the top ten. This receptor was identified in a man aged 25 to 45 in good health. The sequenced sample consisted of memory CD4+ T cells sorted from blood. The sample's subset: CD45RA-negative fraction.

CDR3 DNA sequence: TGTGCCAGCAGCTTAGTGGGGGGATCGAACACTGAAGCTTTCTTT. Translating gives CASSLVGGSNTEAFF. The chain couples TRBV7-6 to TRBJ1-1, with a tentative D call TRBD1 (5 bases). V lost 1 base and J 1 base, leaving 10 bases between the germline ends. This CDR3 has 15 amino acids. CDR1 and CDR2 from the germline V gene are SGHVS and FNYEAQ.